A single sample gave rise to the 32 T cell receptor beta chains below, sequenced in a study of vaccination effects on CD4 cells after COVID-19. For these TCRs, the target antigens are not known. Pools of viral peptides were used by the ViraFEST assay to expand antigen-specific CD4+ T cells ahead of sequencing. Having been cultured for 10 days, the cells underwent CD4+ T cell isolation. PCR showed that the person got SARS-CoV-2 infection at some point between March and December 2020. Method: immunoSEQ multiplex PCR; TCRdb's copy keeps in-frame clones and lacks some. The data hold roughly 54,000 clones, with more than 65% observed a single time. The source material was CD4+ T cells from PBMCs cultured with HIV peptides, sampled before COVID-19 vaccination. As to subset: HIV-1 Nef peptide pool negative control/reference culture. Source of these receptors: a human donor who had a prior SARS-CoV-2 infection.

The chain carries TRBV6-5 and TRBJ1-2; 8 nucleotides agree with TRBD1. Germline CDR1 reads MNHEY; CDR2 reads SVGAGI. The V gene end was trimmed by 5 bases and the J gene end by 3 bases; junction bases not matched to a gene: 2. The CDR3 runs to 13 residues. The CDR3 DNA reads as TGTGCCAGCAGTCCAGGGGGCGACTATGGCTACACCTTC. This codes for CASSPGGDYGYTF.

V and J are TRBV6-5 and TRBJ2-3; the D gene is possibly TRBD2 (6 bases). The CDR3 loop spans 13 amino acids. Trimming left V 6 bases short and J 9 bases short, with 16 bases between. Germline V gives CDR1 MNHEY, CDR2 SVGAGI. The CDR3: CASSGVRDSTQYF. CDR3 bases: TGTGCCAGCAGCGGCGTCCGGGACTCCACGCAGTATTTT.

The J gene is TRBJ2-3, the V gene TRBV5-6; TRBD1 aligns across 8 bases. CDR1 and CDR2 (germline): SGHDT, YYEEEE. The CDR3 runs 14 residues. The junction had 2 bases not matched to a gene; V was cut back by 5 bases and J by 0 bases. CDR3 residues: CASSYRGSTDTQYF. The CDR3 bases are TGTGCCAGCAGTTACAGGGGGAGCACAGATACGCAGTATTTT.

The genes are TRBV11-3 and TRBJ2-5; tentatively, D is TRBD2 (5 bases). The CDR3 length is 14 residues. Trimming left V 4 bases short and J 3 bases short, with 12 bases between. Germline-derived CDR1 and CDR2 are SGHNT and YENEEA. In DNA form, the CDR3 reads TGTGCCAGCAGCTCTCCTTTCGGGGAAGAGACCCAGTACTTC. Its translation: CASSSPFGEETQYF.

The chain couples TRBV2 to TRBJ1-2; D gene ambiguous. This CDR3 is 13 amino acids long. CDR1 is SNHLY, CDR2 FYNNEI, per germline. Trimming pared 2 bases from V and 0 bases from J, leaving 4 bases between. The CDR3 reads CASSEQSNYGYTF. DNA for the CDR3: TGTGCCAGCAGTGAACAGTCTAACTATGGCTACACCTTC.

This clone was observed a handful of times. The chain uses TRBV30 and TRBJ2-7; the D gene is possibly TRBD2 (6 bases). The V gene lost 0 bases and the J gene lost 4 bases, with 13 bases spanning the gap. The germline V gene encodes CDR1 GTSNPN and CDR2 SVGIG (reference sequence). The CDR3 runs 14 residues. The DNA of the CDR3 is TGTGCCTGGAGTGTCGGAGGGAAAGGGTACGAGCAGTACTTC. This codes for CAWSVGGKGYEQYF.

This clone was observed a few times. The chain carries TRBV9 and TRBJ2-1; TRBD2 aligns across 9 bases. The germline V gene has CDR1 SGDLS and CDR2 YYNGEE. The CDR3 sequence is 16 residues long. V shed 0 bases and J 8 bases; nucleotides not matched to a gene: 9. CDR3 amino acids: CASSVVVSGRGDEQFF. CDR3 bases: TGTGCCAGCAGCGTAGTAGTTAGCGGGAGAGGGGATGAGCAGTTCTTC.

The V and J genes are TRBV4-2 and TRBJ2-2; 9 bases agree with TRBD2. Per the germline V gene, CDR1 is LGHNA and CDR2 is YNFKEQ. CDR3 length: 16 residues. With 0 bases clipped from V and 6 bases from J, the junction kept 5 bases outside the gene matches. CDR3 residues: CASSQELAGAPGELFF. As DNA, the CDR3 is TGTGCCAGCAGCCAAGAATTAGCGGGAGCCCCCGGGGAGCTGTTTTTT.

The chain recombines TRBV19 with TRBJ1-4; no reliable D call. CDR1 and CDR2 from the germline V gene are LNHDA and SQIVND (reference sequence). The CDR3 length is 14 residues. V lost 7 bases, J lost 6 bases, and 15 bases lay in between. The CDR3 loop reads CASTNPGMDEKLFF. The CDR3 DNA follows: TGTGCCAGTACAAACCCGGGGATGGATGAAAAACTGTTTTTT. Looking up the rest from reference TRBV19 and TRBJ1-4 gives the full variable domain: DGGITQSPKYLFRKEGQNVTLSCEQNLNHDAMYWYRQDPGQGLRLIYYSQIVNDFQKGDIAEGYSVSREKKESFPLTVTSAQKNPTAFYLCASTNPGMDEKLFFGSGTQLSVL.

This chain joins TRBV2 and TRBJ1-1; 9 nucleotides match TRBD1. The CDR3 contains 13 residues. V dropped 4 bases and J dropped 5; count of bases not matched to a gene: 2. Germline V gene lookup returns CDR1 SNHLY and CDR2 FYNNEI. The CDR3 protein is CASSVGQGTEAFF. Written as DNA, the CDR3 is TGTGCCAGCAGTGTCGGACAGGGGACTGAAGCTTTCTTT.

This chain uses TRBV2 with TRBJ2-2; no clear D. This CDR3 contains 11 residues. Germline CDR1 SNHLY, CDR2 FYNNEI. Trimming took 6 bases from V and 5 from J, leaving 4 bases between them. The CDR3 here is CASRGTGELFF. Written as DNA, the CDR3 is TGTGCCAGCAGGGGGACCGGGGAGCTGTTTTTT.

This chain connects TRBV24-1 to TRBJ2-3, with a tentative D call TRBD1 (6 bases). Germline V gene data show CDR1 as KGHDR and CDR2 as SFDVKD. This CDR3 comprises 14 residues. Trimming pared 6 bases from V and 3 bases from J, leaving 12 bases between. DNA for the CDR3: TGTGCCACCAGTAAAACTACAGGGACAGATACGCAGTATTTT. It yields the protein CATSKTTGTDTQYF.

This sequence joins TRBV7-2 and TRBJ2-5; no definite D call. The germline CDR1 and CDR2 sequences are SGHTA and FQGNSA. Between the trimmed V and J ends, which lost 1 base and 5 bases, there was a span of 11 bases. This CDR3 is 14 amino acids long. CDR3 protein: CASSLVVGVETQYF. DNA for the CDR3: TGTGCCAGCAGCTTAGTGGTTGGGGTGGAGACCCAGTACTTC. The full variable domain, completed using reference TRBV7-2 and TRBJ2-5, is GAGVSQSPSNKVTEKGKDVELRCDPISGHTALYWYRQSLGQGLEFLIYFQGNSAPDKSGLPSDRFSAERTGGSVSTLTIQRTQQEDSAVYLCASSLVVGVETQYFGPGTRLLVL.

The J gene is TRBJ2-3, the V gene TRBV7-2; 11 nucleotides match TRBD2. This CDR3 comprises 19 residues. V shed 2 bases and J 3 bases; nucleotides not matched to a gene: 13. Germline values: CDR1 SGHTA, CDR2 FQGNSA. The CDR3 DNA sequence: TGTGCCAGCAGCTTACCCCTTACTAGTCTAGCGGGGGGAACAGATACGCAGTATTTT. Translated: CASSLPLTSLAGGTDTQYF.

This sequence joins TRBV5-1 and TRBJ2-5; no firm D call. The CDR3 runs to 14 residues. Germline V gene sequence: CDR1 SGHRS, CDR2 YFSETQ. V lost 0 bases and J lost 4, with 10 bases in between. CDR3 DNA sequence: TGCGCCAGCAGCTTGGCCATCGCTGCAGAGACCCAGTACTTC. Its protein is CASSLAIAAETQYF.

This rearrangement joins TRBV18 to TRBJ1-1, with unresolved D. This CDR3 has 15 residues. Trimming stripped 1 base from V and 1 base from J, with 10 bases between. Germline V gene lookup returns CDR1 KGHSH and CDR2 LQKENI. This chain's CDR3 is CASSPRGGPNTEAFF. The CDR3 DNA follows: TGTGCCAGCTCACCACGAGGAGGGCCGAACACTGAAGCTTTCTTT.

This clone has a single count. The chain is built from TRBV6-5 and TRBJ2-2; 8 nucleotides line up with TRBD1. Germline V lookup: CDR1 MNHEY, CDR2 SVGAGI. The V gene end was trimmed by 6 bases and the J gene end by 0 bases; junction bases not matched to a gene: 3. The CDR3 length is 15 residues. CDR3 protein: CASSLDRANTGELFF. The CDR3 DNA sequence: TGTGCCAGCAGCCTGGACAGGGCGAACACCGGGGAGCTGTTTTTT.

This sequence joins TRBV28 and TRBJ2-7; 7 positions match TRBD2. V lost 8 bases, J lost 5 bases, and 9 bases stayed unmatched. Germline values: CDR1 MDHEN, CDR2 SYDVKM. This CDR3 comprises 13 residues. This CDR3 is CASVGGSQDEQYF. The CDR3 DNA is TGTGCCAGCGTCGGCGGGAGTCAGGACGAGCAGTACTTC.

This chain uses TRBV3-1 (or the pseudogene TRBV3-2) with TRBJ2-7; D unclear. The length of the CDR3 is 12 residues. Germline assignment: CDR1 LGHDT and CDR2 YNNKEL (reference sequence). V gave up 5 bases and J gave up 2 bases, with 7 bases separating them. The DNA of the CDR3 is TGTGCCAGCAGCTCACTAACCTACGAGCAGTACTTC. This sequence encodes CASSSLTYEQYF.

V usage is TRBV7-2 and J usage is TRBJ2-1; D is undetermined. Germline V CDR1 and CDR2: SGHTA, FQGNSA. The CDR3 length is 12 residues. Deletions cut 4 bases from V and 12 bases from J, with 13 bases between. The CDR3 sequence: CASSSTRASQFF. CDR3 coding DNA: TGTGCCAGCAGCTCTACCCGAGCATCGCAGTTCTTC.

On this clone: Other DNA sequences in the same sample also yield this CDR3. The rearrangement uses TRBV7-9 and TRBJ2-1; no definite D call. This CDR3 region has 13 residues. CDR1 is SEHNR, CDR2 FQNEAQ, per germline (reference sequence). V was cut by 1 base and J by 5 bases, with 6 bases left in between. This CDR3 reads CASSLGQNNEQFF. The DNA of the CDR3 is TGTGCCAGCAGCTTAGGACAAAACAATGAGCAGTTCTTC.

The genes are TRBV5-6 and TRBJ1-1; D is uncertain. Deletions cut 5 bases from V and 0 bases from J, with 11 bases between. CDR1 SGHDT and CDR2 YYEEEE come from the germline V gene. CDR3 length: 14 amino acids. Here the CDR3 reads CASSLNAVNTEAFF. In DNA form, the CDR3 reads TGTGCCAGCAGTTTAAACGCCGTGAACACTGAAGCTTTCTTT.

The chain carries TRBV6-5 and TRBJ1-3; no clear D. Germline CDR1 and CDR2: MNHEY and SVGAGI. The V end lost 0 bases, the J end lost 1 base, and 4 bases lay between the germline ends. CDR3 length: 14 amino acids. Written as DNA, the CDR3 is TGTGCCAGCAGTTACTCAGGGTCTGGAAACACCATATATTTT. As protein: CASSYSGSGNTIYF.

V and J are TRBV3-1 (or the pseudogene TRBV3-2) and TRBJ2-7; D may be TRBD2 (5 bases). The CDR3 is 13 amino acids. V lost 0 bases to trimming and J lost 6 bases, with 9 bases between them. Per germline, CDR1 LGHDT and CDR2 YNNKEL (reference sequence). CDR3 nucleotides: TGTGCCAGCAGCCAAGATGCCGGGATCGAGCAGTACTTC. Its translation is CASSQDAGIEQYF.

The gene calls are TRBV2 and TRBJ2-3; 8 nucleotides match TRBD2. This CDR3 is built from 16 residues. The V segment lost 5 bases and the J segment 5 bases; nucleotides outside the gene matches: 12. The germline gives CDR1 SNHLY, CDR2 FYNNEI. CDR3 region: CASSFLGSGTVDTQYF. Written as DNA, the CDR3 is TGTGCCAGCAGTTTCTTGGGTAGCGGGACTGTAGATACGCAGTATTTT.

This clone was counted a single time. The chain has TRBV11-2 and TRBJ2-6; TRBD2 might be the D (5 bases). Trimming cost V 4 bases and J 3 bases, with 19 bases left between them. Germline CDR1 reads SGHAT; CDR2 reads FQNNGV. This CDR3 region has 18 residues. CDR3 sequence (DNA): TGTGCCAGCAGCTCCTCTTTGAGGGTCCGTCGTGGGGCCAACGTCCTGACTTTC. It specifies CASSSSLRVRRGANVLTF. Full variable domain (remainder filled in from reference TRBV11-2 and TRBJ2-6): EAGVAQSPRYKIIEKRQSVAFWCNPISGHATLYWYQQILGQGPKLLIQFQNNGVVDDSQLPKDRFSAERLKGVDSTLKIQPAKLEDSAVYLCASSSSLRVRRGANVLTFGAGSRLTVL.

This chain joins TRBV19 and TRBJ1-2, with a weak D call TRBD1 (5 bases). This CDR3 is 16 amino acids long. Germline CDR1 reads LNHDA; CDR2 reads SQIVND (reference sequence). The V end lost 6 bases, the J end lost 4 bases, and 21 bases lay between the germline ends. The CDR3 loop is CASSPPTGIASYGYTF. The CDR3 bases are TGTGCCAGTAGCCCCCCCACAGGTATCGCTAGCTATGGCTACACCTTC. Filled out from reference TRBV19 and TRBJ1-2, the complete variable domain reads DGGITQSPKYLFRKEGQNVTLSCEQNLNHDAMYWYRQDPGQGLRLIYYSQIVNDFQKGDIAEGYSVSREKKESFPLTVTSAQKNPTAFYLCASSPPTGIASYGYTFGSGTRLTVV.

This clone appeared a few times. V and J are TRBV7-2 and TRBJ2-5; 7 bases are shared with TRBD2. With V trimmed by 1 base and J by 2 bases, 4 bases remained unmatched. The CDR3 extends over 15 amino acids. The germline V gene encodes CDR1 SGHTA and CDR2 FQGNSA. The CDR3 is CASSLEASGQETQYF. In nucleotides, the CDR3 is TGTGCCAGCAGCTTAGAGGCTAGCGGACAAGAGACCCAGTACTTC.

V gene TRBV11-2 combines with J gene TRBJ2-1; tentatively, D is TRBD2 (5 bases). CDR3 length: 14 residues. Germline lookup yields CDR1 SGHAT and CDR2 FQNNGV. V was cut by 2 bases and J by 3 bases, with 8 bases left in between. The CDR3 reads CASSLRGIYNEQFF. The CDR3 region has the DNA TGTGCCAGCAGCTTACGAGGGATCTACAATGAGCAGTTCTTC.

The rearrangement links TRBV6-5 to TRBJ2-7; unclear D gene. The V gene's germline CDR1 is MNHEY and CDR2 SVGAGI. V gave up 0 bases and J gave up 1 base, with 10 bases separating them. This CDR3 is built from 15 residues. The CDR3 region has the DNA TGTGCCAGCAGTTACTCGACCCTGGGATCCTACGAGCAGTACTTC. This encodes CASSYSTLGSYEQYF.

This clone was detected only once. V usage is TRBV7-2 and J usage is TRBJ2-2; 8 nucleotides match TRBD2. This CDR3 comprises 15 residues. CDR1 is SGHTA, CDR2 FQGNSA, per germline. The V segment lost 6 bases and the J segment 7 bases; nucleotides outside the gene matches: 10. CDR3 DNA: TGTGCCAGCAGTGTAAAGCGGGAGATGATCGGGGAGCTGTTTTTT. It translates to CASSVKREMIGELFF.

The rearrangement links TRBV6-6 to TRBJ1-2, with 7 bases that match TRBD1. V gave up 6 bases and J gave up 4 bases; unmatched junction bases: 11. Germline CDR1 and CDR2: MNHNY and SVGAGI (reference sequence). CDR3 size: 15 residues. CDR3 coding DNA: TGTGCCAGCAGACGGGACAGCCCTTCTGGCTATGGCTACACCTTC. It specifies CASRRDSPSGYGYTF.